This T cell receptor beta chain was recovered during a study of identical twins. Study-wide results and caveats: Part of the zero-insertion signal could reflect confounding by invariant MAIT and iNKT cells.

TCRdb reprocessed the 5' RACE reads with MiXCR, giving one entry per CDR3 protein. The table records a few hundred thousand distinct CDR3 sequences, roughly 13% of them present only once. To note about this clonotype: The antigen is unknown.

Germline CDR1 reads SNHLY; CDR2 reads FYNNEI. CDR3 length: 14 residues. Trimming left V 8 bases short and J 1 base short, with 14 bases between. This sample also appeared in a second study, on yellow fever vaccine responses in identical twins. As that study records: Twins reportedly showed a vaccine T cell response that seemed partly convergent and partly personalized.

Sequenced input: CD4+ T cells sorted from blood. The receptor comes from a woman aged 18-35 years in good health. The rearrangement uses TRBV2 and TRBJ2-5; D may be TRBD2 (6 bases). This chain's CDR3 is CASDRTGSQETQYF. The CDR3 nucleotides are TGTGCCAGCGACCGGACCGGGAGCCAAGAGACCCAGTACTTC.